Listed here are 9 T cell receptor beta chains from one sample, sequenced in a study of T-cell reconstitution after alpha-beta-depleted transplantation in children (dated by TCRdb to about 2016). Library prep was done by PCR. Sequenced on an Illumina HiSeq 2500. TCR library preparation used molecular barcoding, with unique molecular identifiers applied to normalize quantification of the TCRbeta repertoire. TCRdb trimmed public reads at Q25 via fastp, called clones via MiXCR and kept in-frame beta chains. Every distinct CDR3 protein forms one entry, paired with its most common genes and DNA. The sample contains more than 150,000 distinct CDR3 sequences, more than 12% of them found a single time. Of the sample, over 10% falls within the top ten clones. The specimen was PBMCs from the stem cell graft donor, collected from the stem cell graft. These receptors were collected from a human donor who donated a stem cell graft to a child with acute lymphoblastic leukemia.

This clonotype has more than one count but fewer than ten. The rearrangement joins TRBV5-1 to TRBJ1-1; possibly TRBD1 for D (6 bases). CDR1 and CDR2 from the germline V gene are SGHRS and YFSETQ. The CDR3 length is 13 residues. The V end was cut by 0 bases, the J end by 8 bases, with 11 bases between. The CDR3 reads CASSLESQGEAFF. In DNA, the CDR3 is TGCGCCAGCAGCTTGGAGAGCCAGGGGGAAGCTTTCTTT.

This clonotype was counted many times. The chain couples TRBV5-1 to TRBJ2-7, with D possibly matching TRBD2 (5 bases). This CDR3 contains 15 residues. Germline V gene sequence: CDR1 SGHRS, CDR2 YFSETQ. Trimming shortened V by 1 base and J by 1 base, and 12 bases separated the two germline ends. The CDR3 spells CASSLSFGGSYEQYF. The CDR3 DNA is TGCGCCAGCAGCTTGAGCTTTGGCGGGTCCTACGAGCAGTACTTC.

This clonotype occurred many times. V gene TRBV28 combines with J gene TRBJ2-6; 7 nucleotides agree with TRBD1. The CDR3 extends over 15 amino acids. CDR1 is MDHEN, CDR2 SYDVKM, per germline. The CDR3 region is CASGTVYSGANVLTF. CDR3 nucleotides: TGTGCGTCCGGGACAGTCTACTCTGGGGCCAACGTCCTGACTTTC.

About this clonotype: A much larger clone differs from this one at a single base, so this may be a read error. The gene calls are TRBV5-1 and TRBJ2-7, with TRBD1 identical over 8 bases. This CDR3 region has 15 residues. Germline trimming cut 4 bases from V and 4 bases from J; bases unmatched to any gene: 10. Germline assignment: CDR1 SGHRS and CDR2 YFSETQ. The CDR3 DNA follows: TGCGCCAGCAGCCGAATACAGGGGGTCATATACGAGCAGTACTTC. This sequence encodes CASSRIQGVIYEQYF.

This clonotype was counted at least ten times. The J gene is TRBJ1-1, the V gene TRBV20-1, with 9 bases aligning to TRBD1. This CDR3 contains 13 residues. Germline values: CDR1 DFQATT, CDR2 SNEGSKA (reference sequence). J lost 8 bases, V lost 3 bases, and 7 bases had no gene match. CDR3 in DNA: TGCAGTGCTAGTTTCCGGACAGGGGTCGAAGCTTTCTTT. It encodes CSASFRTGVEAFF.

This clonotype was counted many times. V gene TRBV29-1 combines with J gene TRBJ2-5, with 8 bases matching TRBD1. CDR1 and CDR2 from the germline V gene are SQVTM and ANQGSEA. V was pared by 2 bases and J by 5 bases, with 1 base of the junction left unmatched. CDR3 length: 12 amino acids. The CDR3 DNA reads TGCAGCGTTGAATGGACAGGGGAGACCCAGTACTTC. The encoded protein is CSVEWTGETQYF.

This clonotype was counted at least ten times. This rearrangement joins TRBV12-3 or TRBV12-4 to TRBJ2-6; TRBD1 aligns across 8 bases. Trimming removed 5 bases from V and 0 bases from J; junction bases left unmatched: 9. The CDR3 length is 18 residues. The CDR3 reads CASSPVTGDPSGANVLTF. The CDR3 DNA reads as TGTGCCAGCAGTCCCGTGACAGGGGACCCCTCTGGGGCCAACGTCCTGACTTTC.

This clonotype was picked up many times. V is TRBV11-2 and J is TRBJ2-5; D call uncertain. Germline V lookup: CDR1 SGHAT, CDR2 FQNNGV. With 7 bases removed from V and 4 bases from J, the gap between germline ends came to 13 bases. This CDR3 comprises 13 residues. CDR3 amino acids: CASNLPGVETQYF. The CDR3 DNA follows: TGTGCCAGCAACCTTCCTGGTGTAGAGACCCAGTACTTC.

This clonotype was counted many times. The gene calls are TRBV20-1 and TRBJ1-2, with 9 bases lining up with TRBD1. V trimming: 2 bases; J trimming: 7 bases; junction bases outside the gene matches: 14. Germline V lookup: CDR1 DFQATT, CDR2 SNEGSKA (reference sequence). The CDR3 sequence is 16 residues long. The CDR3 loop is CSARPEQGALGSGYTF. As DNA, the CDR3 is TGCAGTGCTAGACCCGAACAGGGGGCGTTGGGTAGTGGCTACACCTTC.